The rows below give T cell receptor beta chains drawn from one sample of a study of blood T cell repertoires in COVID-19. Only in-frame clones appear in the TCRdb table, and some are missing; sequencing was by immunoSEQ multiplex PCR. The table records about 370,000 clones, roughly 89% of them present only once. The sample comprised peripheral blood. The receptors derive from a young man with active or convalescent COVID-19. CDR3s include the opening cysteine and the closing phenylalanine or tryptophan. Each record gives: V gene, clone size, J gene, CDR3 protein. Expanded clones are given a class, and other clones once, few, many or no size at all.

>TRBV28|NA|TRBJ2-3
CASSLRGVSTDTQYF
>TRBV11-1|NA|TRBJ1-4
CASSRGQATNEKLFF
>TRBV19|NA|TRBJ1-5
CASSIEPGIHQPQHF
>TRBV28|few|TRBJ1-2
CASSFAGGYYGYTF
>TRBV12-5|NA|TRBJ1-1
CASGPDPQGNSEAFF
>TRBV18|NA|TRBJ2-7
CASSPPVGGKGEQYF
>TRBV24-1|NA|TRBJ2-5
CATSDRTVPSETQYF
>TRBV27|NA|TRBJ2-3
CASSPYRGLAGTDTQYF
>TRBV3-1/TRBV3-2|NA|TRBJ2-5
CASSQDPWLQTQYF
>TRBV29-1|NA|TRBJ2-2
CSVGGESWNTGELFF
>TRBV4-2|NA|TRBJ1-5
CASSQEGASNQPQHF
>TRBV6-2/TRBV6-3|NA|TRBJ1-5
CASSYGTGRDQPQHF
>TRBV12-5|NA|TRBJ2-3
CAVPSGTDTQYF
>TRBV11-2|NA|TRBJ1-6
CASIDSTRAYNSPLHF
>TRBV19|NA|TRBJ2-5
CASSRGDQETQYF
>TRBV19|NA|TRBJ2-7
CASSMSGTRGHYEQYF
>TRBV7-9|NA|TRBJ2-7
CASSLGQGVLEQYF
>TRBV28|few|TRBJ1-5
CASSPDKINQPQHF
>TRBV4-3|NA|TRBJ1-2
CASSQNIGGAYGYTF
>TRBV6-6|NA|TRBJ2-7
CASSFLGGTGEQYF